A single sample gave rise to the 4 T cell receptor beta chains below, sequenced in a study of blood T cells in healthy people across ages. A sample-barcoded 5' primer and a J-beta primer mix were used in a second PCR of roughly 7 to 11 cycles. Via MiXCR, TCRdb re-called the 5' RACE reads, giving one row per CDR3 protein. The sample shows about 510,000 distinct CDR3 sequences, around 27% of them seen only once. A further study also used this sample, focusing on T cells of mothers and their children.

The sequencing sample was made of blood. These receptors were taken from a boy between 2 and 10 years old in good health.

This chain uses TRBV29-1 with TRBJ2-5; D not certain. The better agreement between TRBJ2-7 and the DNA end casts doubt on the J call. CDR1 SQVTM and CDR2 ANQGSEA come from the germline V gene. CDR3 length: 11 residues. In DNA, the CDR3 is TGCAGCGACGGCGGATACTACGAGCAGTACTTC. It encodes CSDGGYYEQYF.

In this sample, this clonotype turned up a few times. The genes are TRBV7-9 and TRBJ2-1; TRBD1 aligns across 9 bases. Germline V gene sequence: CDR1 SEHNR, CDR2 FQNEAQ (reference sequence). CDR3 size: 14 residues. With V trimmed by 5 bases and J by 10 bases, 9 bases remained unmatched. CDR3 amino acids: CASSVRDRVGEQFF. Written as DNA, the CDR3 is TGTGCCAGCAGCGTCCGGGACAGGGTAGGGGAGCAGTTCTTC. Full variable domain (rest looked up from reference TRBV7-9 and TRBJ2-1): DTGVSQNPRHKITKRGQNVTFRCDPISEHNRLYWYRQTLGQGPEFLTYFQNEAQLEKSRLLSDRFSAERPKGSFSTLEIQRTEQGDSAMYLCASSVRDRVGEQFFGPGTRLTVL.

The rearrangement uses TRBV20-1 and TRBJ1-6; D remains unclear. Trimming removed 1 base from V and 9 bases from J, with 10 bases in between. This CDR3 comprises 13 residues. The germline V gene has CDR1 DFQATT and CDR2 SNEGSKA (reference sequence). In nucleotides, the CDR3 is TGCAGTGCTAGAGCAGGCGGCTCTTCACCCCTCCACTTT. Encoded protein: CSARAGGSSPLHF.

The genes are TRBV6-1 and TRBJ2-3; 7 bases map to TRBD1. The V and J ends lost 6 bases and 1 base, in that order; junction bases with no gene match: 4. Germline lookup yields CDR1 MNHNS and CDR2 SASEGT. The CDR3 is 14 residues long. CDR3 nucleotide sequence: TGTGCCAGCAGGACCGGGACAGGCACAGATACGCAGTATTTT. This codes for CASRTGTGTDTQYF.